The following is a TCR beta chain sequence with its context. Its antigen is still unknown. This entry is derived from a study of cytomegalovirus exposure and HLA in healthy donors. Germline V gene lookup returns CDR1 SGHNT and CDR2 YYREEE (reference sequence). The junction had 10 bases not matched to a gene; V was cut back by 4 bases and J by 7 bases. The CDR3 is made up of 15 amino acids. Points from the study as a whole: The study recorded over 150 TCR beta chains that were cytomegalovirus-associated. Earlier results showed most TCR beta V segments being productive about 90% or about 30% of the time.

Primers for the PCR totalled 60 Vbeta and 13 Jbeta. Data came from immunoSEQ multiplex PCR; TCRdb stores just in-frame clones and leaves some out. Of fewer than 250,000 clones listed, around four fifths were seen once; the top ten hold approximately 1.7%. J is TRBJ2-7 and V is TRBV5-4; 11 nucleotides match TRBD2. The sequenced material came from PBMCs. The receptor was derived from a man aged 35 to 55 in good health and CMV-seropositive. CDR3 sequence: CASSQIAGGPREQYF. CDR3 nucleotide sequence: TGTGCCAGCAGCCAGATAGCGGGAGGGCCACGGGAGCAGTACTTC.